This TCR beta chain was found in a study of T cell responses to AZD1222 COVID-19 vaccine. Here immunoSEQ multiplex PCR was the method, and the copy in TCRdb shows in-frame clones only, minus some. Seen here are 75,000 to 90,000 clones, about nine tenths observed once, and the top ten hold approximately 2.5%. This sequence was found in an adult in good health. The sequenced sample was peripheral blood, obtained on day 0 of AZD1222 vaccination.

As DNA, the CDR3 is TGTGCCAGCATACGGGGACAGAGAGAAAATGGCTACACCTTC. Residues: CASIRGQRENGYTF. This chain joins TRBV6-6 and TRBJ1-2, with 7 bases identical to TRBD1. This CDR3 region has 14 residues. The germline CDR1 and CDR2 sequences are MNHNY and SVGAGI (reference sequence). J lost 6 bases, V lost 7 bases, and 11 bases had no gene match.